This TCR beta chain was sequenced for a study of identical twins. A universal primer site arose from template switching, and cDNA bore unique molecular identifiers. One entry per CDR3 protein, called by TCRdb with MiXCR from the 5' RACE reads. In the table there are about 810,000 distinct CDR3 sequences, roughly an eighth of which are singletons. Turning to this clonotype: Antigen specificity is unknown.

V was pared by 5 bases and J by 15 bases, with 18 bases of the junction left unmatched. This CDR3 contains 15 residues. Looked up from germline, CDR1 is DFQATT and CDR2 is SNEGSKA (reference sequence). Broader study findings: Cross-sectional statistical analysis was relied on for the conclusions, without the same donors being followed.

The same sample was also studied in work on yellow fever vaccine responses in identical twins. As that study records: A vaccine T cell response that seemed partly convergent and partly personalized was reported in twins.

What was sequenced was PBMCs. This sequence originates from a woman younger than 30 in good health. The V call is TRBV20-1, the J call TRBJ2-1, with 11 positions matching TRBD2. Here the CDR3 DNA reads TGCAGTGCTTCCGGGAGTTTAGCGGGAGGGCCGTCGGGGTTCTTC. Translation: CSASGSLAGGPSGFF.